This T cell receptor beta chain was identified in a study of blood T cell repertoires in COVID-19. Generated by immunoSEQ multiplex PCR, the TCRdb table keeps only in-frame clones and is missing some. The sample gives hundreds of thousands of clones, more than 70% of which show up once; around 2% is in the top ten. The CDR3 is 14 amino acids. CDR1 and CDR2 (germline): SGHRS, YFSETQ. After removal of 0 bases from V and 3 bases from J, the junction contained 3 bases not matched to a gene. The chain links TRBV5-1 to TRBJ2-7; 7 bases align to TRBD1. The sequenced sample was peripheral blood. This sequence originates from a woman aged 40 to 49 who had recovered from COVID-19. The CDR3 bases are TGCGCCAGCAGCTTGGACCCAGGGGGCTACGAGCAGTACTTC. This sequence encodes CASSLDPGGYEQYF.